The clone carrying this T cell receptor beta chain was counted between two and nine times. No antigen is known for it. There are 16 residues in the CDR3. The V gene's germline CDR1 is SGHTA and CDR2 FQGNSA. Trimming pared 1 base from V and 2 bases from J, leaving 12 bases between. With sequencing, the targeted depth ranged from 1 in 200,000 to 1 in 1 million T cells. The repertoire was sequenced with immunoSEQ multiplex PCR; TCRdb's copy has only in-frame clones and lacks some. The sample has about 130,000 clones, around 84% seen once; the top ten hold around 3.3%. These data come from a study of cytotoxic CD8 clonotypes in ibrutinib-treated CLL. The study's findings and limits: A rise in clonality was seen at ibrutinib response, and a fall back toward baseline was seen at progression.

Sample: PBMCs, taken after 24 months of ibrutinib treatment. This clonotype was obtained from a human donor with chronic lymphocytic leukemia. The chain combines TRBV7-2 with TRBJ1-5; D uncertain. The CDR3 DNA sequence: TGTGCCAGCAGCTTAGATTGGGCAATCGGCAATCAGCCCCAGCATTTT. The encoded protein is CASSLDWAIGNQPQHF.